The 21 T cell receptor beta chains below come from one sample, sequenced in a study of Ad26.COV2.S vaccination and SARS-CoV-2 variants. Treatment noted: about 20 received Ad26.COV2.S at low or high dose, single or two shots; about 5 received placebo; per-sample allocation not given. The samples date from day 63 after the first vaccine or placebo injection. Sequencing used immunoSEQ multiplex PCR; TCRdb keeps in-frame clones, though not all of them. The data contain around 270,000 clones, around 90% of them singletons. The specimen was peripheral blood, collected in a trial of Ad26.COV2.S vaccine versus placebo. Every receptor here comes from a person aged 18 to 59 who received the Ad26.COV2.S COVID-19 vaccine or a placebo.

The CDR3 DNA is TGTGCCAGCAGATTACAGGGGGCGCCTGGCTACACCTTC. This translates into CASRLQGAPGYTF. The chain recombines TRBV5-8 with TRBJ1-2, with TRBD1 matching 9 bases. V was pared by 5 bases and J by 7 bases, with 6 bases of the junction left unmatched. Germline values: CDR1 SGHTS, CDR2 YDEGEE. The CDR3 loop spans 13 amino acids.

The chain recombines TRBV9 with TRBJ2-7; unclear D gene. V lost 0 bases and J 0 bases, leaving 10 bases between the germline ends. The CDR3 sequence is 15 residues long. CDR1 SGDLS and CDR2 YYNGEE come from the germline V gene. CDR3 region: CASSVEGDNSYEQYF. For the CDR3, the DNA is TGTGCCAGCAGCGTAGAGGGCGACAACTCCTACGAGCAGTACTTC.

The rearrangement links TRBV5-1 to TRBJ2-3; D perhaps matches TRBD1 (6 bases). Trimming took off 0 bases at V and 1 base at J, with 12 bases between the two ends. This CDR3 is 16 amino acids long. Germline V CDR1 and CDR2: SGHRS, YFSETQ. DNA of the CDR3: TGCGCCAGCAGCTTGGGGGACACCTACCGCACAGATACGCAGTATTTT. Its protein product is CASSLGDTYRTDTQYF.

The chain uses TRBV10-3 and TRBJ2-7; no firm D call. Germline CDR1 and CDR2: ENHRY and SYGVKD. Trimming left V 2 bases short and J 6 bases short, with 8 bases between. This CDR3 spans 12 amino acids. As DNA, the CDR3 is TGTGCCATCAGTGAGGGAGTAGGCGAGCAGTACGTC. This gives the protein CAISEGVGEQYV.

The genes are TRBV10-2 and TRBJ2-7; TRBD2 matches at 11 bases. Germline assignment: CDR1 WSHSY and CDR2 SAAADI. Trimming removed 6 bases from V and 6 bases from J; junction bases left unmatched: 4. There are 13 residues in the CDR3. CDR3: CASRTSGKGEQYV. Written as DNA, the CDR3 is TGCGCCAGCAGGACTAGCGGGAAGGGCGAGCAGTACGTC.

This chain uses TRBV5-1 with TRBJ1-1; D is ambiguous. V was clipped by 0 bases and J by 1 base, with 7 bases between them. CDR1 SGHRS and CDR2 YFSETQ come from the germline V gene. The CDR3 is 14 amino acids. The CDR3 is CASSLAAQNTEAFF. DNA of the CDR3: TGCGCCAGCAGCTTGGCGGCACAGAACACTGAAGCTTTCTTT.

The genes are TRBV7-2 and TRBJ2-7; D is uncertain. The ends were cut back, 1 base at V and 2 bases at J, with 9 bases in the middle. CDR1 is SGHTA and CDR2 is FQGNSA in the germline V gene. The CDR3 runs to 14 residues. The CDR3 DNA reads as TGTGCCAGCAGCTTAGGACCTACCACCTACGAGCAGTACGTC. It codes for CASSLGPTTYEQYV.

This rearrangement joins TRBV4-3 to TRBJ2-2; D is unclear. Germline-derived CDR1 and CDR2 are LGHNA and YSLEER. Trimming stripped 0 bases from V and 5 bases from J, with 13 bases between. This CDR3 comprises 16 residues. As DNA, the CDR3 is TGCGCCAGCAGCCAAGAGAGGAGTTTCATGACCGGGGAGCTGTTTTTT. Protein product: CASSQERSFMTGELFF.

The CDR3 loop is CASSLSGSDTQYF. Here the CDR3 DNA reads TGTGCCAGCAGCTTGTCGGGGTCAGATACGCAGTATTTT. V and J are TRBV5-5 and TRBJ2-3, with D tentatively TRBD2 (5 bases). CDR1 SGHKS and CDR2 YYEKEE come from the germline V gene (reference sequence). The CDR3 consists of 13 residues. Trimming removed 1 base at V and 4 bases at J, with 7 bases between.

This sequence joins TRBV4-3 and TRBJ1-4; 7 bases agree with TRBD1. The CDR3 is 15 residues long. V lost 4 bases, J lost 11 bases, and 13 bases stayed unmatched. Germline V gives CDR1 LGHNA, CDR2 YSLEER. This CDR3 is CASSLGLEGARKLFF. The CDR3 DNA sequence: TGCGCCAGCAGCCTGGGTCTTGAGGGGGCTAGGAAACTGTTTTTT.

This chain connects TRBV6-5 to TRBJ2-7; TRBD2 might be the D (6 bases). V dropped 2 bases and J dropped 1 base, with 12 bases sitting between them. The length of the CDR3 is 15 residues. Germline values: CDR1 MNHEY, CDR2 SVGAGI. CDR3 sequence: CASSYGIGGSYEQYV. The CDR3 region has the DNA TGTGCCAGCAGTTACGGTATAGGAGGGTCCTACGAGCAGTACGTC.

The V and J genes are TRBV2 and TRBJ2-5; D unclear. The CDR3 consists of 11 residues. The V gene's germline CDR1 is SNHLY and CDR2 FYNNEI. V was trimmed by 6 bases and J by 2 bases, leaving 4 bases between them. CDR3 DNA sequence: TGTGCCAGCAGGGAACAAGAGACCCAGTACTTC. It yields the protein CASREQETQYF.

This rearrangement joins TRBV7-9 to TRBJ1-6; the D is unclear. Germline V gene sequence: CDR1 SEHNR, CDR2 FQNEAQ (reference sequence). The length of the CDR3 is 15 residues. Trimming removed 3 bases from V and 1 base from J, with 7 bases in between. The CDR3 spells CASSLAGSYNSPLHF. The CDR3 coding sequence is TGTGCCAGCAGCTTGGCGGGTTCCTATAATTCACCCCTCCACTTT.

This clone is a singleton in its sample. The chain uses TRBV5-1 and TRBJ2-6; D gene uncertain. V dropped 2 bases and J dropped 0 bases, with 15 bases sitting between them. This CDR3 contains 18 residues. Looked up from germline, CDR1 is SGHRS and CDR2 is YFSETQ. CDR3 coding DNA: TGCGCCAGCAGCTTCCCCCTGGGATCGGTCTCTGGGGCCAACGTCCTGACTTTC. It specifies CASSFPLGSVSGANVLTF.

This chain links TRBV4-3 with TRBJ2-6, with a possible D match to TRBD2 (5 bases). CDR1 is LGHNA and CDR2 is YSLEER in the germline V gene. V was clipped by 1 base and J by 0 bases, with 16 bases between them. The CDR3 totals 19 residues. CDR3 nucleotides: TGCGCCAGCAGCCAAGGAAGCGGACGCCCTTTCTCTGGGGCCAACGTCCTGACTTTC. Residues: CASSQGSGRPFSGANVLTF.

The chain employs TRBV7-2 and TRBJ1-1; D not resolved. The V end was cut by 1 base, the J end by 0 bases, with 6 bases between. The CDR3 extends over 14 amino acids. The germline gives CDR1 SGHTA, CDR2 FQGNSA. CDR3 residues: CASSLEGLNTEAFF. The CDR3 region has the DNA TGTGCCAGCAGCTTAGAGGGCTTGAACACTGAAGCTTTCTTT. The full variable domain, completed using reference TRBV7-2 and TRBJ1-1, is GAGVSQSPSNKVTEKGKDVELRCDPISGHTALYWYRQSLGQGLEFLIYFQGNSAPDKSGLPSDRFSAERTGGSVSTLTIQRTQQEDSAVYLCASSLEGLNTEAFFGQGTRLTVV.

The chain carries TRBV7-9 and TRBJ2-7, with TRBD1 as a possible D gene (5 bases). V was shortened by 1 base and J by 4 bases, with 17 bases between the two germline ends. The germline V gene has CDR1 SEHNR and CDR2 FQNEAQ (reference sequence). The CDR3 contains 16 residues. This CDR3 reads CASSLDGDLTEYEQYV. The CDR3 DNA reads as TGTGCCAGCAGCTTAGACGGAGACTTGACAGAGTACGAGCAGTACGTC.

This clone occurred a few times. The chain uses TRBV4-3 and TRBJ2-2, with D tentatively TRBD2 (6 bases). The CDR3 is 14 amino acids. Looked up from germline, CDR1 is LGHNA and CDR2 is YSLEER. Trimming cost V 4 bases and J 2 bases, with 8 bases left between them. The CDR3 DNA reads TGCGCCAGCAGCCCGGGACTCAACACCGGGGAGCTGTTTTTT. It is translated as CASSPGLNTGELFF.

The chain combines TRBV18 with TRBJ2-5; D is possibly TRBD1 or TRBD2 (5 bases each). Trimming pared 6 bases from V and 0 bases from J, leaving 11 bases between. The CDR3 loop spans 14 amino acids. The germline V gene encodes CDR1 KGHSH and CDR2 LQKENI. The CDR3 nucleotides read TGTGCCAGCTCCCGGGGACCAAACCAAGAGACCCAGTACTTC. Protein sequence: CASSRGPNQETQYF.

This clone came up a few times. This rearrangement joins TRBV5-5 to TRBJ2-1; no firm D call. The germline CDR1 and CDR2 sequences are SGHKS and YYEKEE (reference sequence). This CDR3 has 14 residues. V lost 6 bases and J lost 4, with 14 bases in between. CDR3: CASTDGNLYNEQFF. The DNA for the CDR3 is TGTGCCAGCACCGACGGAAACCTTTACAATGAGCAGTTCTTC.

The J gene is TRBJ1-1, the V gene TRBV19; 8 bases align to TRBD1. Germline trimming cut 7 bases from V and 4 bases from J; bases unmatched to any gene: 11. CDR1 and CDR2 from the germline V gene are LNHDA and SQIVND (reference sequence). CDR3 size: 15 residues. The CDR3 region is CASILRTGIITEAFF. The CDR3 DNA reads as TGTGCCAGTATTCTCAGGACAGGGATAATCACTGAAGCTTTCTTT.